This T cell receptor (beta chain) was sequenced for a study of blood T cell repertoires in COVID-19. Overall study context: COVID-19 samples collected from the United States, Italy and Spain covered acute and convalescent phases. T cells, B-cell-depleted T cells, or PBMCs supplied cDNA or gDNA.

The CDR3 contains 14 residues. V lost 5 bases and J 1 base, leaving 11 bases between the germline ends. Germline V gene data show CDR1 as LGHDT and CDR2 as YNNKEL (reference sequence). Only in-frame clones appear in the TCRdb table, and some are missing; sequencing was by immunoSEQ multiplex PCR. Counted here are 35,000 to 50,000 clones, approximately 90% occurring once; the ten biggest clones make up about 5.3%. Sequencing input: peripheral blood. The clonotype originates from a human donor in a cohort sampled during active COVID-19. The chain links TRBV3-1 (or the pseudogene TRBV3-2) to TRBJ1-1, with D maybe TRBD1 (5 bases). The CDR3 DNA reads as TGTGCCAGCAGCTCAATGCAGGGGAACACTGAAGCTTTCTTT. Its translation is CASSSMQGNTEAFF.